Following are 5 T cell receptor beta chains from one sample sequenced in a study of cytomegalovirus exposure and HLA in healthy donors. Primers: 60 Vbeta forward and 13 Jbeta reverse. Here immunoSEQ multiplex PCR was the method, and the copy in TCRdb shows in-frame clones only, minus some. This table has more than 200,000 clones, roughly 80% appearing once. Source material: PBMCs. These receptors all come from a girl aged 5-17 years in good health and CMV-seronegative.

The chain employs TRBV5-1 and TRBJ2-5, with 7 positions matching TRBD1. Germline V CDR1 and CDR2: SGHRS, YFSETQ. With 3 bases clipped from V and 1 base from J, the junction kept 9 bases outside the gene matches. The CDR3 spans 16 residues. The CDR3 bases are TGCGCCAGCAGCTATAAGGCACGGACAGGCCAAGAGACCCAGTACTTC. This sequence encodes CASSYKARTGQETQYF. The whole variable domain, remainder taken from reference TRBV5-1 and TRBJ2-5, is KAGVTQTPRYLIKTRGQQVTLSCSPISGHRSVSWYQQTPGQGLQFLFEYFSETQRNKGNFPGRFSGRQFSNSRSEMNVSTLELGDSALYLCASSYKARTGQETQYFGPGTRLLVL.

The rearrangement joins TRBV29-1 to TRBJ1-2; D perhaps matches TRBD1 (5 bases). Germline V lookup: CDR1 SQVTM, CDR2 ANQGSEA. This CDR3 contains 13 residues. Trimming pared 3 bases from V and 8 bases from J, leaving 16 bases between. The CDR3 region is CSVDNHGDSGYTF. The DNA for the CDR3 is TGCAGCGTTGACAACCACGGGGACTCGGGCTACACCTTC.

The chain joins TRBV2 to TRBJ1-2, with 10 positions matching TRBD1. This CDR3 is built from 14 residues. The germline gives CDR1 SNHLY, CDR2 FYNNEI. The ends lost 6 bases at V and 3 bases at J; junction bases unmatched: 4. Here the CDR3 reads CASRRDRGYYGYTF. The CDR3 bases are TGTGCCAGCAGAAGGGACAGGGGTTACTATGGCTACACCTTC. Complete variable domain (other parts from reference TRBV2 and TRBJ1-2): EPEVTQTPSHQVTQMGQEVILRCVPISNHLYFYWYRQILGQKVEFLVSFYNNEISEKSEIFDDQFSVERPDGSNFTLKIRSTKLEDSAMYFCASRRDRGYYGYTFGSGTRLTVV.

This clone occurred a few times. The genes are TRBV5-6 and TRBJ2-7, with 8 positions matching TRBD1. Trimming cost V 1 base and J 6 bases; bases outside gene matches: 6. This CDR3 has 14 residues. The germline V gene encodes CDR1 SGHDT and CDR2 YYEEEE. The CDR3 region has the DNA TGTGCCAGCAGCTTGTTGCAGGGGGCCCGCGAGCAGTACTTC. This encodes CASSLLQGAREQYF. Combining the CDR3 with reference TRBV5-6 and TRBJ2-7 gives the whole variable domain DAGVTQSPTHLIKTRGQQVTLRCSPKSGHDTVSWYQQALGQGPQFIFQYYEEEERQRGNFPDRFSGHQFPNYSSELNVNALLLGDSALYLCASSLLQGAREQYFGPGTRLTVT.

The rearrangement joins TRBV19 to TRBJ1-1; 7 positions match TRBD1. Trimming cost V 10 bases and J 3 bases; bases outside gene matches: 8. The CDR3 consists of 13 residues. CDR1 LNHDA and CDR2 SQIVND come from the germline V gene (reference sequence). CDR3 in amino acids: CAIIDRVHTEAFF. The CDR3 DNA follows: TGTGCCATCATTGACAGGGTTCACACTGAAGCTTTCTTT. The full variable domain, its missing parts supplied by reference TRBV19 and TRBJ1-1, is DGGITQSPKYLFRKEGQNVTLSCEQNLNHDAMYWYRQDPGQGLRLIYYSQIVNDFQKGDIAEGYSVSREKKESFPLTVTSAQKNPTAFYLCAIIDRVHTEAFFGQGTRLTVV.